This entry describes one TCR beta chain. Its antigen remains unidentified. CDR1 and CDR2 (germline): SGHRS, YFSETQ. This CDR3 spans 14 amino acids. Losses at the gene ends were 4 bases for V and 4 bases for J; bases not matched to a gene: 6. These data belong to a study of cytomegalovirus exposure and HLA in healthy donors. Overall study findings and caveats: As a later analysis showed, a missense DCLRE1C variant was linked to trimming of TCR beta V- and J-genes.

The study ran its PCR with 60 Vbeta and 13 Jbeta primers. Sequenced by immunoSEQ multiplex PCR; TCRdb stores in-frame clones only, minus some. The profile covers fewer than 150,000 clones, with 60% to 80% appearing a single time and 4.5% to 5% taken by the ten largest. This chain connects TRBV5-1 to TRBJ2-5, with 8 nucleotides matching TRBD1. The TCR comes from a man aged 45-65 years in good health and CMV-seropositive. Input material: PBMCs. As DNA, the CDR3 is TGCGCCAGCAGCCCGGACAGGGCTGGAGAGACCCAGTACTTC. This translates into CASSPDRAGETQYF.